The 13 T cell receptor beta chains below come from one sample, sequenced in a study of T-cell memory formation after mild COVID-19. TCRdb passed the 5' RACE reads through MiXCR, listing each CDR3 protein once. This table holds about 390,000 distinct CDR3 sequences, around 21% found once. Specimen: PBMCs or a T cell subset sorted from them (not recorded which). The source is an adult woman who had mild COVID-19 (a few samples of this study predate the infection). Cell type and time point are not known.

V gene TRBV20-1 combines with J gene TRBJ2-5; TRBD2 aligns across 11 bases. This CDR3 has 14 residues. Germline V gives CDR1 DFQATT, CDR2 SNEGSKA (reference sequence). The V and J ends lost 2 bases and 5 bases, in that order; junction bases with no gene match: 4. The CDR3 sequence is CSARTSGRKETQYF. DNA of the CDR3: TGCAGTGCTAGAACTAGCGGGAGAAAGGAGACCCAGTACTTC.

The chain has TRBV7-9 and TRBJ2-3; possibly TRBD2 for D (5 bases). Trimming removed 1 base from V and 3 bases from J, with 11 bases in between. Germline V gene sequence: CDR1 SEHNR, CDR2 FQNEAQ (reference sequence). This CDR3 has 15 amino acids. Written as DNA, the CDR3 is TGTGCCAGCAGCTTAGTCCTGGGGAGAACAGATACGCAGTATTTT. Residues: CASSLVLGRTDTQYF.

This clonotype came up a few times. This CDR3 is CASRDHTEAFF. The CDR3 bases are TGTGCCAGCAGGGACCACACTGAAGCTTTCTTT. The chain has TRBV6-1 and TRBJ1-1; no definite D call. CDR1 and CDR2 (germline): MNHNS, SASEGT. V dropped 6 bases and J dropped 3 bases, with 5 bases sitting between them. The CDR3 extends over 11 amino acids.

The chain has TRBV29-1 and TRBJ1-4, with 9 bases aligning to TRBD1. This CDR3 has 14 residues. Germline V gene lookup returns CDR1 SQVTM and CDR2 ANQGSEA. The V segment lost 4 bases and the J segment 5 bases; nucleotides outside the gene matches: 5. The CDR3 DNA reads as TGCAGCGTTGGGGCCGGGACAGGGAATGAAAAACTGTTTTTT. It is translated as CSVGAGTGNEKLFF.

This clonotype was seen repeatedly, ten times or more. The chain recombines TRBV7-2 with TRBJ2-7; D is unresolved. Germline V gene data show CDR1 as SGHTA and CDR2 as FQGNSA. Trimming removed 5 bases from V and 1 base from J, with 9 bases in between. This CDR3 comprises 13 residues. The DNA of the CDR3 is TGTGCCAGCAGCCGATCCCCATCCTACGAGCAGTACTTC. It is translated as CASSRSPSYEQYF.

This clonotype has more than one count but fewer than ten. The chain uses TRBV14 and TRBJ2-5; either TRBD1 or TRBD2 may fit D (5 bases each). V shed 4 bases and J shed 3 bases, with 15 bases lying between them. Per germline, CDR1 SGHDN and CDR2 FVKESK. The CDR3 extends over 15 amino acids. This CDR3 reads CASSRAGTGEETQYF. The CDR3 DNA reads TGTGCCAGCAGCCGAGCCGGGACCGGGGAAGAGACCCAGTACTTC.

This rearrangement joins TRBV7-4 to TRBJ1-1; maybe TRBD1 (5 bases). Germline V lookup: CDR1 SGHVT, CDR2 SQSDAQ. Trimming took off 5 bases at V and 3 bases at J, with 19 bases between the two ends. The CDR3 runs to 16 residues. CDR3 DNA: TGTGCCAGCAGCGTACGCCGGGACGGAACGGACACTGAAGCTTTCTTT. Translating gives CASSVRRDGTDTEAFF. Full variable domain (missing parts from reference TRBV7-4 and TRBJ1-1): GAGVSQSPRYKVAKRGRDVALRCDSISGHVTLYWYRQTLGQGSEVLTYSQSDAQRDKSGRPSGRFSAERPERSVSTLKIQRTEQGDSAVYLCASSVRRDGTDTEAFFGQGTRLTVV.

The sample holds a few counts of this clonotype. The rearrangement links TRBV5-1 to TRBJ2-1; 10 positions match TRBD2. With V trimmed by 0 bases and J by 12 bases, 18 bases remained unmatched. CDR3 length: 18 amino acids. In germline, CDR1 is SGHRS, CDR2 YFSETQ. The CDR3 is CASSLAPRLAGDRLGQFF. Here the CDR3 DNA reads TGCGCCAGCAGCTTGGCCCCTCGCCTAGCGGGGGACCGTCTTGGGCAGTTCTTC.

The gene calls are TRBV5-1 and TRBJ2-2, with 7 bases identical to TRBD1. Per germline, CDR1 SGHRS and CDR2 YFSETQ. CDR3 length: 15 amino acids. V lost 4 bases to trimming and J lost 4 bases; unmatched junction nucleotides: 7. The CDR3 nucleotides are TGCGCCAGCAGCAACCGACAGGGATCCACCGGGGAGCTGTTTTTT. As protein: CASSNRQGSTGELFF. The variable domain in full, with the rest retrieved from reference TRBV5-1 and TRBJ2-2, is KAGVTQTPRYLIKTRGQQVTLSCSPISGHRSVSWYQQTPGQGLQFLFEYFSETQRNKGNFPGRFSGRQFSNSRSEMNVSTLELGDSALYLCASSNRQGSTGELFFGEGSRLTVL.

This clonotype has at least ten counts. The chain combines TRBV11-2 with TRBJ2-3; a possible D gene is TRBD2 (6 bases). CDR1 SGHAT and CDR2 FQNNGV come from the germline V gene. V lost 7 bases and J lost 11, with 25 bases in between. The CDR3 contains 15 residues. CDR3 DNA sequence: TGTGCCAGCACCTTGGAGGGCGGGGCTTTGGGGGGGCAGTATTTT. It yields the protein CASTLEGGALGGQYF.

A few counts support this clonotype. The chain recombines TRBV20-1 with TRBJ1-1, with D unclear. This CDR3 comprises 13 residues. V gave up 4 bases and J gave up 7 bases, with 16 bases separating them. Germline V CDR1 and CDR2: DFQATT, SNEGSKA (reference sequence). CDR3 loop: CSATPRGSFEAFF. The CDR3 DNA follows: TGCAGTGCTACCCCCAGAGGATCATTTGAAGCTTTCTTT.

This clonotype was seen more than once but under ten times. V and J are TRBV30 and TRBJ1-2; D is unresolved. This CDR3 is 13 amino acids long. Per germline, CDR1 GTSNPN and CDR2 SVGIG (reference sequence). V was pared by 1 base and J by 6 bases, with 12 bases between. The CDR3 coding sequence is TGTGCCTGGAGTGCTCGACCAACAAATGGCTACACCTTC. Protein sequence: CAWSARPTNGYTF.

CDR3: CASSLVWDFSTEAFF. The CDR3 nucleotides read TGTGCCAGCAGCTTAGTATGGGATTTCAGCACTGAAGCTTTCTTT. V is TRBV7-2 and J is TRBJ1-1; no definite D call. V was clipped by 1 base and J by 4 bases, with 13 bases between them. The CDR3 loop spans 15 amino acids. Germline V gene data show CDR1 as SGHTA and CDR2 as FQGNSA.